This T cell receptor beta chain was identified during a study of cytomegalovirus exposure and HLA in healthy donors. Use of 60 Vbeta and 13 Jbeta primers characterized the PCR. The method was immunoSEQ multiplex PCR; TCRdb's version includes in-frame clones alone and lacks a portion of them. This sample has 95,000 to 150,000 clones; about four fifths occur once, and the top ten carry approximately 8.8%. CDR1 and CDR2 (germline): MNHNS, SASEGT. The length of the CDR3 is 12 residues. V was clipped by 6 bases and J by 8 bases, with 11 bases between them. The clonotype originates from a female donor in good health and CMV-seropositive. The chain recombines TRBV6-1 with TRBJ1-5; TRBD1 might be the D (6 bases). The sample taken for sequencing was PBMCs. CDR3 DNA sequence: TGTGCCAGCAGCACCACAGGGAAGCCCCAGCATTTT. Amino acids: CASSTTGKPQHF.